This passage covers 2 T cell receptor beta chains from one sample sequenced in a study of blood T cell repertoires in COVID-19. TCRdb's copy holds only in-frame clones and misses some; the assay was immunoSEQ multiplex PCR. The sample lists roughly 160,000 clones, about 88% occurring once. Sequencing used peripheral blood. These receptors were collected from a man aged 55-75 years with COVID-19, enrolled during active disease.

On this clone itself: Different DNA sequences within this sample yield the same CDR3. The chain combines TRBV5-1 with TRBJ2-6; 7 positions agree with TRBD1. Germline CDR1 SGHRS, CDR2 YFSETQ. The CDR3 has 15 amino acids. Trimming took 4 bases from V and 2 from J; bases not matched to a gene: 3. The DNA for the CDR3 is TGCGCCAGCAGCCTCACAGGGGCTGGGGCCAACGTCCTGACTTTC. As protein: CASSLTGAGANVLTF.

The rearrangement uses TRBV19 and TRBJ2-7; 8 bases are a match to TRBD1. Germline loops: CDR1 LNHDA, CDR2 SQIVND (reference sequence). The CDR3 sequence is 14 residues long. Trimming cost V 5 bases and J 1 base; bases outside gene matches: 4. CDR3: CASSLQGVSYEQYF. CDR3 nucleotide sequence: TGTGCCAGTAGTTTACAGGGGGTTTCCTACGAGCAGTACTTC. Full variable domain (outside the CDR3, taken from reference TRBV19 and TRBJ2-7): DGGITQSPKYLFRKEGQNVTLSCEQNLNHDAMYWYRQDPGQGLRLIYYSQIVNDFQKGDIAEGYSVSREKKESFPLTVTSAQKNPTAFYLCASSLQGVSYEQYFGPGTRLTVT.